These T cell receptor beta chains were read from a single sample in a study of blood T cell repertoires in COVID-19. Clones were read by immunoSEQ multiplex PCR, and TCRdb kept only the in-frame ones, dropping some. Of some 350,000 clones listed, around 90% are singletons. What was sequenced was peripheral blood. The receptors were sampled from a woman in her twenties or thirties with COVID-19, enrolled during active disease. The CDR3 runs from the conserved cysteine through the conserved F or W. A D gene is named only where the DNA matches it firmly. Clone size is stated in some rows and not others, as once, few, many or a class when expanded.

abundance: NA; d_gene: TRBD1; len: 16; j_gene: TRBJ1-1; v_gene: TRBV15; CDR3aa: CATSSGDRQMNTEAFF; CDR3nt: TGTGCCACCAGCAGTGGGGACAGGCAGATGAACACTGAAGCTTTCTTT
abundance: NA; d_gene: TRBD1; len: 18; j_gene: TRBJ2-2; v_gene: TRBV9; CDR3aa: CASSQPKNRGPNTGELFF; CDR3nt: TGTGCCAGCAGCCAACCGAAAAACAGGGGGCCTAACACCGGGGAGCTGTTTTTT
abundance: NA; d_gene: NA; len: 18; j_gene: TRBJ1-5; v_gene: TRBV4-1; CDR3aa: CASSRANSGRLSNQPQHF; CDR3nt: TGCGCCAGCAGCCGAGCTAACAGCGGTCGTCTCAGCAATCAGCCCCAGCATTTT
abundance: once; d_gene: NA; len: 16; j_gene: TRBJ1-6; v_gene: TRBV5-4; CDR3aa: CASSQTPDSRNSPLHF; CDR3nt: TGTGCCAGCAGTCAGACTCCGGACAGTCGGAATTCACCCCTCCACTTT
abundance: NA; d_gene: TRBD1; len: 15; j_gene: TRBJ1-2; v_gene: TRBV11-3; CDR3aa: CASSDRAGFNYGYTF; CDR3nt: TGTGCCAGCAGTGACAGGGCCGGTTTTAACTATGGCTACACCTTC
abundance: NA; d_gene: NA; len: 14; j_gene: TRBJ2-1; v_gene: TRBV6-2/TRBV6-3; CDR3aa: CASSYRAGWVEQFF; CDR3nt: TGTGCCAGCAGTTACAGGGCGGGGTGGGTTGAGCAGTTCTTC
abundance: NA; d_gene: TRBD1; len: 14; j_gene: TRBJ2-5; v_gene: TRBV19; CDR3aa: CASSGWDSEETQYF; CDR3nt: TGTGCCAGTAGTGGCTGGGACAGCGAGGAGACCCAGTACTTC
abundance: NA; d_gene: TRBD1; len: 15; j_gene: TRBJ2-7; v_gene: TRBV4-1; CDR3aa: CASSHPGGTGFEQYF; CDR3nt: TGCGCCAGCAGCCATCCCGGGGGGACAGGGTTCGAGCAGTACTTC
abundance: NA; d_gene: NA; len: 15; j_gene: TRBJ2-1; v_gene: TRBV4-3; CDR3aa: CASSQDRGALGEQFF; CDR3nt: TGCGCCAGCAGCCAAGATCGGGGGGCCCTAGGGGAGCAGTTCTTC
abundance: NA; d_gene: TRBD1; len: 15; j_gene: TRBJ1-2; v_gene: TRBV28; CDR3aa: CASSSPGQGNYGYTF; CDR3nt: TGTGCCAGCAGTTCACCGGGACAGGGGAACTATGGCTACACCTTC
abundance: NA; d_gene: TRBD1; len: 16; j_gene: TRBJ1-1; v_gene: TRBV4-3; CDR3aa: CASTSGQSNLVTEAFF; CDR3nt: TGCGCCAGCACGTCGGGACAGTCCAATCTAGTCACTGAAGCTTTCTTT
abundance: NA; d_gene: TRBD2; len: 18; j_gene: TRBJ2-5; v_gene: TRBV25-1; CDR3aa: CASRRGLAGGKLQETQYF; CDR3nt: TGTGCCAGCAGGAGGGGGCTAGCGGGAGGGAAACTCCAAGAGACCCAGTACTTC
abundance: NA; d_gene: TRBD2; len: 16; j_gene: TRBJ2-1; v_gene: TRBV5-1; CDR3aa: CASSLRGGGAYNEQFF; CDR3nt: TGCGCCAGCAGCTTGCGGGGCGGGGGGGCCTACAATGAGCAGTTCTTC
abundance: NA; d_gene: NA; len: 16; j_gene: TRBJ1-5; v_gene: TRBV6-6; CDR3aa: CASRSPGREGNQPQHF; CDR3nt: TGTGCCAGCAGATCCCCTGGCAGGGAGGGGAATCAGCCCCAGCATTTT
abundance: NA; d_gene: TRBD1; len: 15; j_gene: TRBJ1-2; v_gene: TRBV13; CDR3aa: CASSTWTGGGYGYTF; CDR3nt: TGTGCCAGCAGCACTTGGACAGGAGGGGGATATGGCTACACCTTC
abundance: NA; d_gene: NA; len: 15; j_gene: TRBJ1-5; v_gene: TRBV21-1; CDR3aa: CASSWTGALGIPQHF; CDR3nt: TGTGCCAGCTCGTGGACAGGGGCACTTGGTATCCCCCAGCATTTT
abundance: NA; d_gene: TRBD1; len: 14; j_gene: TRBJ2-7; v_gene: TRBV7-8; CDR3aa: CASSLGGTVYEQYF; CDR3nt: TGTGCCAGCAGCTTAGGGGGGACAGTCTACGAGCAGTACTTC
abundance: NA; d_gene: NA; len: 11; j_gene: TRBJ2-5; v_gene: TRBV2; CDR3aa: CASSQQETQYF; CDR3nt: TGTGCCAGCAGCCAACAAGAGACCCAGTACTTC
abundance: NA; d_gene: NA; len: 20; j_gene: TRBJ1-4; v_gene: TRBV15; CDR3aa: CATSRYGVGRLGSLNEKLFF; CDR3nt: TGTGCCACCAGCAGATACGGGGTGGGGAGGTTGGGCTCCCTTAATGAAAAACTGTTTTTT
abundance: NA; d_gene: TRBD2; len: 16; j_gene: TRBJ2-1; v_gene: TRBV28; CDR3aa: CASSQLASRVYNEQFF; CDR3nt: TGTGCCAGCAGTCAACTAGCGTCCCGAGTCTACAATGAGCAGTTCTTC
abundance: NA; d_gene: NA; len: 18; j_gene: TRBJ1-2; v_gene: TRBV5-1; CDR3aa: CASSLAPPGGGFRYGYTF; CDR3nt: TGCGCCAGCAGCTTGGCCCCCCCCGGGGGGGGCTTTCGCTATGGCTACACCTTC
abundance: NA; d_gene: TRBD1; len: 14; j_gene: TRBJ1-2; v_gene: TRBV24-1; CDR3aa: CATTGTAPNYGYTF; CDR3nt: TGTGCCACCACCGGGACAGCGCCTAACTATGGCTACACCTTC
abundance: few; d_gene: TRBD2; len: 18; j_gene: TRBJ2-2; v_gene: TRBV9; CDR3aa: CASSVAPLAGLVSGELFF; CDR3nt: TGTGCCAGCAGCGTAGCTCCTCTAGCGGGATTAGTTAGCGGGGAGCTGTTTTTT
abundance: NA; d_gene: TRBD2; len: 14; j_gene: TRBJ2-3; v_gene: TRBV6-5; CDR3aa: CATTRAGETDTQYF; CDR3nt: TGTGCCACCACTCGGGCGGGAGAAACAGATACGCAGTATTTT
abundance: NA; d_gene: NA; len: 12; j_gene: TRBJ1-5; v_gene: TRBV19; CDR3aa: CASSGGFQPQHF; CDR3nt: TGTGCCAGTAGTGGAGGGTTCCAGCCCCAGCATTTT
abundance: once; d_gene: NA; len: 15; j_gene: TRBJ2-1; v_gene: TRBV6-5; CDR3aa: CASSSGSTDYNEQFF; CDR3nt: TGTGCCAGCAGTTCGGGTAGCACCGATTACAATGAGCAGTTCTTC
abundance: once; d_gene: NA; len: 16; j_gene: TRBJ1-6; v_gene: TRBV4-1; CDR3aa: CASSQDPGVNNSPLHF; CDR3nt: TGCGCCAGCAGCCAAGATCCGGGGGTGAACAATTCACCCCTCCACTTT
abundance: NA; d_gene: NA; len: 13; j_gene: TRBJ2-7; v_gene: TRBV29-1; CDR3aa: CSVVEQEDDEQYF; CDR3nt: TGCAGCGTTGTTGAACAGGAAGATGACGAGCAGTACTTC
abundance: NA; d_gene: TRBD1; len: 16; j_gene: TRBJ1-2; v_gene: TRBV6-2/TRBV6-3; CDR3aa: CASSILGQGANYGYTF; CDR3nt: TGTGCCAGCAGTATCTTGGGACAGGGGGCGAACTATGGCTACACCTTC
abundance: NA; d_gene: NA; len: 16; j_gene: TRBJ2-4; v_gene: TRBV10-3; CDR3aa: CAIKESGLPNKNIQYF; CDR3nt: TGTGCCATCAAGGAATCGGGACTGCCGAACAAAAACATTCAGTACTTC
abundance: NA; d_gene: NA; len: 13; j_gene: TRBJ1-1; v_gene: TRBV29-1; CDR3aa: CSVSGQFNTEAFF; CDR3nt: TGCAGCGTTTCAGGACAGTTTAACACTGAAGCTTTCTTT
abundance: NA; d_gene: TRBD2; len: 16; j_gene: TRBJ2-1; v_gene: TRBV6-1; CDR3aa: CASSAVRGGGYNEQFF; CDR3nt: TGTGCCAGCAGTGCTGTGCGCGGGGGGGGTTACAATGAGCAGTTCTTC
abundance: NA; d_gene: TRBD2; len: 14; j_gene: TRBJ2-1; v_gene: TRBV2; CDR3aa: CASSALLGGNEQFF; CDR3nt: TGTGCCAGCAGTGCTTTATTGGGGGGGAATGAGCAGTTCTTC
abundance: NA; d_gene: NA; len: 15; j_gene: TRBJ2-2; v_gene: TRBV5-6; CDR3aa: CASSLVDRRTGELFF; CDR3nt: TGTGCCAGCAGCTTGGTCGACAGGAGGACCGGGGAGCTGTTTTTT
abundance: NA; d_gene: NA; len: 15; j_gene: TRBJ1-2; v_gene: TRBV5-1; CDR3aa: CASSPRQGMDYGYTF; CDR3nt: TGCGCCAGCAGCCCCCGCCAGGGAATGGACTATGGCTACACCTTC
abundance: NA; d_gene: NA; len: 16; j_gene: TRBJ2-1; v_gene: TRBV7-2; CDR3aa: CASSSPGEVRYNEQFF; CDR3nt: TGTGCCAGCAGCTCTCCGGGAGAGGTTCGCTACAATGAGCAGTTCTTC
abundance: NA; d_gene: NA; len: 15; j_gene: TRBJ2-1; v_gene: TRBV25-1; CDR3aa: CASSEFGWAGNEQFF; CDR3nt: TGTGCCAGCAGTGAATTTGGATGGGCGGGGAATGAGCAGTTCTTC
abundance: NA; d_gene: TRBD2; len: 14; j_gene: TRBJ2-7; v_gene: TRBV9; CDR3aa: CASSVGGIAYEQYF; CDR3nt: TGTGCCAGCAGCGTCGGGGGGATAGCCTACGAGCAGTACTTC
abundance: NA; d_gene: NA; len: 15; j_gene: TRBJ2-3; v_gene: TRBV28; CDR3aa: CASSSLVPPTDTQYF; CDR3nt: TGTGCCAGCAGTTCTTTAGTCCCACCCACAGATACGCAGTATTTT
abundance: NA; d_gene: TRBD1; len: 15; j_gene: TRBJ1-3; v_gene: TRBV3-1/TRBV3-2; CDR3aa: CASSITGGPGNTIYF; CDR3nt: TGTGCCAGCAGCATCACAGGGGGCCCGGGAAACACCATATATTTT
abundance: few; d_gene: TRBD2; len: 16; j_gene: TRBJ2-2; v_gene: TRBV6-2/TRBV6-3; CDR3aa: CASSRLAGINTGELFF; CDR3nt: TGTGCCAGCAGTAGATTAGCGGGGATCAACACCGGGGAGCTGTTTTTT
abundance: NA; d_gene: TRBD1; len: 16; j_gene: TRBJ1-5; v_gene: TRBV19; CDR3aa: CASSIVDRGRDQPQHF; CDR3nt: TGTGCCAGTAGTATCGTGGACAGGGGTAGAGATCAGCCCCAGCATTTT
abundance: once; d_gene: NA; len: 16; j_gene: TRBJ2-4; v_gene: TRBV2; CDR3aa: CASSEQRAEGKNIQYF; CDR3nt: TGTGCCAGCAGTGAACAGCGGGCCGAGGGCAAAAACATTCAGTACTTC
abundance: NA; d_gene: TRBD1; len: 15; j_gene: TRBJ2-7; v_gene: TRBV6-5; CDR3aa: CASSTLGTGGYEQYF; CDR3nt: TGTGCCAGCAGTACCCTCGGGACAGGCGGATACGAGCAGTACTTC
abundance: NA; d_gene: NA; len: 14; j_gene: TRBJ1-1; v_gene: TRBV6-5; CDR3aa: CASSRTPTNTEAFF; CDR3nt: TGTGCCAGCAGTCGGACACCTACTAACACTGAAGCTTTCTTT
abundance: NA; d_gene: NA; len: 13; j_gene: TRBJ2-3; v_gene: TRBV7-2; CDR3aa: CASSFASADTQYF; CDR3nt: TGTGCCAGCAGCTTCGCTAGCGCGGATACGCAGTATTTT
abundance: NA; d_gene: NA; len: 16; j_gene: TRBJ2-2; v_gene: TRBV7-9; CDR3aa: CASSLRSGPNTGELFF; CDR3nt: TGTGCCAGCAGCTTAAGGAGCGGACCGAACACCGGGGAGCTGTTTTTT
abundance: NA; d_gene: TRBD2; len: 16; j_gene: TRBJ2-2; v_gene: TRBV5-1; CDR3aa: CASSSTSGGAAGELFF; CDR3nt: TGCGCCAGCAGCTCTACTAGCGGGGGGGCCGCCGGGGAGCTGTTTTTT
abundance: once; d_gene: TRBD2; len: 14; j_gene: TRBJ2-1; v_gene: TRBV5-5; CDR3aa: CASSPLAGGHEQFF; CDR3nt: TGTGCCAGCAGCCCCCTAGCGGGGGGGCACGAGCAGTTCTTC
abundance: once; d_gene: NA; len: 12; j_gene: TRBJ2-7; v_gene: TRBV2; CDR3aa: CASSAPEGEQYF; CDR3nt: TGTGCCAGCAGTGCTCCCGAGGGCGAGCAGTACTTC
abundance: NA; d_gene: TRBD1; len: 15; j_gene: TRBJ2-2; v_gene: TRBV10-3; CDR3aa: CAISRTGANTGELFF; CDR3nt: TGTGCCATCAGTCGGACAGGGGCGAACACCGGGGAGCTGTTTTTT
abundance: NA; d_gene: NA; len: 15; j_gene: TRBJ2-7; v_gene: TRBV24-1; CDR3aa: CATSTGTAGSYEQYF; CDR3nt: TGTGCCACCAGTACAGGGACGGCTGGCTCCTACGAGCAGTACTTC